This TCR beta chain was captured by sequencing in a study of T cell responses to AZD1222 COVID-19 vaccine (dated by TCRdb to the early 2020s). Some background on the complete study: AZD1222 recipients with second doses at about 4 weeks or about 12 weeks were pooled, because spike-specific TCR depth and breadth did not differ between schedules. Enrollment into the trials was organized by age into subgroups of 18-55, 56-69 and 70-plus years, and those subgroups contained about 150, 27 and 61 TCR-sequenced participants, respectively. A total of 233 trial participants underwent TCR sequencing, of whom roughly 210 had received two doses of AZD1222 and about 25 had received two doses of the MenACWY control vaccine. General study outcomes and caveats: After two AZD1222 doses, both the breadth and the depth of spike-specific TCRs were significantly higher than at day 0 and than in MenACWY recipients. The vaccine-associated CD4 TCRs covered the entire spike protein, and the dominant responses fell in regions 160-218 and 743-854. The 56-69-year group was small, and its depth increase did not reach significance, likely because of low power. Because no day 14 peak-response samples were available, repertoires were characterized only after the peak T cell response. Only five or six AZD1222 recipients were SARS-CoV-2 seropositive at baseline, limiting conclusions about previously exposed vaccinees. Reportedly, close to half of the unique spike-specific TCRs recognized epitopes lying outside the regions that are mutated in the B.1.351 and B.1.1.7 variants. Participants were mostly white British and included more females than males, and it was suggested by the authors that clonal diversity may have been underestimated.

The time point label of this sample denotes: baseline before first vaccination. Vaccinee samples came from UK trials COV001 and COV002, including a single-blind randomized controlled phase 2/3 trial of AZD1222 (ChAdOx1 nCoV-19) in healthy adults. Trial participant PBMC samples were collected at day 0 and day 28 after the second dose for TCRbeta chain sequencing. V is pared back by 4 bases and J by 6 bases, with 13 bases lying between the germline termini. From the cysteine up to the phenylalanine, the CDR3 has a length of 13 residues. Only CDR3 DNA remains: 39 bases, in frame from the first base. The germline V gene gives CDR1 as SGHRS and CDR2 as YFSETQ. As concerns this clone: The target of this receptor is not known. Base qualities were left out, and no much larger clone turns up one base away.

The CDR3 regions of human TCRbeta chains were analyzed by immunosequencing. As for how the authors treated the data: TCRs in the repertoires were compared against a reference library of SARS-CoV-2-specific TCRs that had been generated with the MIRA antigen-specificity platform. Breadth was defined as the fraction of unique TCRs that were SARS-CoV-2-associated, and depth was defined as the fraction of total T cells that were SARS-CoV-2-associated. Using the MIRA data, each spike-specific TCR was mapped to the spike region that the TCR reacts to and placed in a CD4 or CD8 class. Log10-transformed breadth and depth values were compared by one-way ANOVA with Sidak's multiple comparisons tests. The table was pulled from immuneACCESS by TCRdb, which kept in-frame rearrangements only. Such tables lose some clones; where checked, under half of the loss comes from unresolved V genes, and the rest has no known cause. For V, J and clone size, that table is used; D and trimming come from the DNA. This sample gives roughly 100,000 clones in total; about 80% of them show up just once. Together, the top ten hold around 5% of the sample.

The chain is made from TRBV5-1 and TRBJ1-2, with TRBD1 as a weak D call on 6 bases. This specimen was peripheral blood, taken on day 0 of AZD1222 vaccination. This sequence originates from an adult in good health. The CDR3 amino acid sequence is: CASSLSQGNGYTF. In nucleotides, the sequence is TGCGCCAGCAGCCTATCGCAGGGGAATGGCTACACCTTC.